This is a list of T cell receptor beta chains from one sample in a study of shared T cell receptors in the human thymus. The data were produced by immunoSEQ multiplex PCR, yet TCRdb's version contains in-frame clones alone and is incomplete. This sample has around 730,000 clones; 70% to 90% occur once, and the top ten carry around 0.0099%. The sample also formed part of further work on human thymus T cells.

Source material: thymocytes. These receptors were collected from a girl less than two years old with a congenital heart defect. Both conserved end residues are part of each CDR3. The order of the fields is J gene, D gene, clone size, V gene, CDR3 DNA, CDR3 protein. D genes are given only for firm matches. Not every row has a clone size; where given, it reads once, few, many or a size class.

j_call: TRBJ1-2
d_call: .
clone_size: .
v_call: TRBV5-6
cdr3_nt: TGTGCCAGCAGCTTGGCCAGGAGACGCGGGAGGATCGGCTACACCTTC
cdr3_aa: CASSLARRRGRIGYTF

j_call: TRBJ1-5
d_call: TRBD1
clone_size: .
v_call: TRBV30
cdr3_nt: TGTGCCTGGATCCTGGGGCCGGGACAGAATAATCAGCCCCAGCATTTT
cdr3_aa: CAWILGPGQNNQPQHF

j_call: TRBJ2-5
d_call: TRBD1
clone_size: .
v_call: TRBV2
cdr3_nt: TGTGCCAGCAGTGATAGACAGGGGCAAGAGACCCAGTACTTC
cdr3_aa: CASSDRQGQETQYF

j_call: TRBJ1-2
d_call: .
clone_size: .
v_call: TRBV7-3
cdr3_nt: TGTGCCAGCAGCTTAATGGGTACAGAGCTCCCTTATGGCTACACCTTC
cdr3_aa: CASSLMGTELPYGYTF

j_call: TRBJ1-2
d_call: TRBD1
clone_size: .
v_call: TRBV5-1
cdr3_nt: TGCGCCAGCAGCTTGAGAGACAGGGGGCCTTATGGCTACACCTTC
cdr3_aa: CASSLRDRGPYGYTF

j_call: TRBJ2-1
d_call: .
clone_size: .
v_call: TRBV9
cdr3_nt: TGTGCCAGCAGCGTAGGTGGGGCCTTAGAGGAGCAGTTCTTC
cdr3_aa: CASSVGGALEEQFF

j_call: TRBJ2-7
d_call: .
clone_size: .
v_call: TRBV18
cdr3_nt: TGTGCCAGCTCACCTCCCGGGGTAGGGAGCGAGCAGTACTTC
cdr3_aa: CASSPPGVGSEQYF

j_call: TRBJ2-3
d_call: .
clone_size: .
v_call: TRBV7-2
cdr3_nt: TGTGCCAGCAGCGATTTAAAGCGTACGCAGTATTTT
cdr3_aa: CASSDLKRTQYF

j_call: TRBJ1-1
d_call: .
clone_size: .
v_call: TRBV6-5
cdr3_nt: TGTGCCAGCAATCCGGAGGGGTTCCTGAACACTGAAGCTTTCTTT
cdr3_aa: CASNPEGFLNTEAFF

j_call: TRBJ2-1
d_call: TRBD2
clone_size: .
v_call: TRBV10-3
cdr3_nt: TGTGCCATCAGTGGAGAGCCCCAAAATACTAGCGGGGGGGCGGATGAGCAGTTCTTC
cdr3_aa: CAISGEPQNTSGGADEQFF

j_call: TRBJ1-1
d_call: TRBD1
clone_size: .
v_call: TRBV29-1
cdr3_nt: TGCAGCGTTGACCGTCAGGGGGCGACTGAAGCTTTCTTT
cdr3_aa: CSVDRQGATEAFF

j_call: TRBJ1-1
d_call: .
clone_size: .
v_call: TRBV13
cdr3_nt: TGTGCCAGCAGGCGTCCAATGAACACTGAAGCTTTCTTT
cdr3_aa: CASRRPMNTEAFF

j_call: TRBJ2-1
d_call: .
clone_size: .
v_call: TRBV27
cdr3_nt: TGTGCCAGCAGTCCTAACCAAAAAACGCTCCCAGGACAGCCGCGGGATGAGCAGTTCTTC
cdr3_aa: CASSPNQKTLPGQPRDEQFF

j_call: TRBJ2-2
d_call: .
clone_size: few
v_call: TRBV5-8
cdr3_nt: TGTGCCAGCAGCTGTTATGGACTTAGCTTTATGGCCGGGGAGCTGTTTTTT
cdr3_aa: CASSCYGLSFMAGELFF

j_call: TRBJ2-7
d_call: .
clone_size: once
v_call: TRBV6-5
cdr3_nt: TGTGCCAGCAGTTACCGGGCGGGGGCCACCTCCTACGAGCAGTACTTC
cdr3_aa: CASSYRAGATSYEQYF

j_call: TRBJ1-6
d_call: TRBD1
clone_size: .
v_call: TRBV5-4
cdr3_nt: TGTGCCAGCAGCTTATGGGACAGGGGGCCCAGGTATAATTCACCCCTCCACTTT
cdr3_aa: CASSLWDRGPRYNSPLHF

j_call: TRBJ2-7
d_call: TRBD2
clone_size: .
v_call: TRBV4-1
cdr3_nt: TGCGCCAGCAGCCCTTCAGCGGGGAAGAGGGGCGAAGAGCAGTACTTC
cdr3_aa: CASSPSAGKRGEEQYF

j_call: TRBJ1-1
d_call: .
clone_size: .
v_call: TRBV6-6
cdr3_nt: TGTGCCAGCAGTTACAGCGGGCGGAACACTGAAGCTTTCTTT
cdr3_aa: CASSYSGRNTEAFF

j_call: TRBJ1-1
d_call: .
clone_size: .
v_call: TRBV18
cdr3_nt: TGTGCCAGCTCACCAGCGGCAGCCCGGGGGGCTGAAGCTTTCTTT
cdr3_aa: CASSPAAARGAEAFF

j_call: TRBJ2-3
d_call: TRBD2
clone_size: once
v_call: TRBV29-1
cdr3_nt: TGCAGCGTCGGACTGGGAGCGGGATATAGCACAGATACGCAGTATTTT
cdr3_aa: CSVGLGAGYSTDTQYF

j_call: TRBJ1-1
d_call: .
clone_size: .
v_call: TRBV9
cdr3_nt: TGTGCCAGCAGCGGACAGAGGAGGAACACTGAAGCTTTCTTT
cdr3_aa: CASSGQRRNTEAFF

j_call: TRBJ2-7
d_call: .
clone_size: once
v_call: TRBV27
cdr3_nt: TGTGCCAGCAGTTCGGGGACCTACGAGCAGTACTTC
cdr3_aa: CASSSGTYEQYF

j_call: TRBJ1-5
d_call: .
clone_size: .
v_call: TRBV12-5
cdr3_nt: TGTGCTAGTGGTTTGGTAGGCCTAAGCGAGGGTGGCAATCAGCCCCAGCATTTT
cdr3_aa: CASGLVGLSEGGNQPQHF

j_call: TRBJ2-7
d_call: TRBD1
clone_size: .
v_call: TRBV28
cdr3_nt: TGTGCCAGCAGTTTGATTGGGGACAGGGGCTCCCACGAGCAGTACTTC
cdr3_aa: CASSLIGDRGSHEQYF

j_call: TRBJ1-2
d_call: .
clone_size: .
v_call: TRBV25-1
cdr3_nt: TGTGCCAGCAGTGAGGGGCAGGGGTATTATGGCTACACCTTC
cdr3_aa: CASSEGQGYYGYTF

j_call: TRBJ2-7
d_call: .
clone_size: .
v_call: TRBV11-2
cdr3_nt: TGTGCCAGCAGCTTACCCCGGAGGGACAGTCGGACTACCTACGAGCAGTACTTC
cdr3_aa: CASSLPRRDSRTTYEQYF

j_call: TRBJ1-2
d_call: TRBD1
clone_size: .
v_call: TRBV9
cdr3_nt: TGTGCCAGCAGCCCAAGGAGGGACAGGAGTGGGGGCTACACCTTC
cdr3_aa: CASSPRRDRSGGYTF

j_call: TRBJ2-3
d_call: .
clone_size: few
v_call: TRBV29-1
cdr3_nt: TGCAGCGTTGAGACTAACACAGATACGCAGTATTTT
cdr3_aa: CSVETNTDTQYF

j_call: TRBJ1-5
d_call: .
clone_size: .
v_call: TRBV6-1
cdr3_nt: TGTGCCAGCAGTGAATGGGAAGGGGAGGGGAATCAGCCCCAGCATTTT
cdr3_aa: CASSEWEGEGNQPQHF

j_call: TRBJ1-4
d_call: .
clone_size: .
v_call: TRBV6-5
cdr3_nt: TGTGCCAGCAGTAGGGGGACAAGCCAGAATGAAAAACTGTTTTTT
cdr3_aa: CASSRGTSQNEKLFF

j_call: TRBJ1-1
d_call: TRBD1
clone_size: .
v_call: TRBV27
cdr3_nt: TGTGCCAGTAGTCCCGGGACAGCGAACACTGAAGCTTTCTTT
cdr3_aa: CASSPGTANTEAFF

j_call: TRBJ2-1
d_call: TRBD2
clone_size: .
v_call: TRBV7-9
cdr3_nt: TGTGCCAGCAGCCGGACTAGCGGGGGGCCAAATGAGCAGTTCTTC
cdr3_aa: CASSRTSGGPNEQFF